These T cell receptor beta chains were read from a single sample in a study of blood T cell repertoires in COVID-19. Profiling relied on immunoSEQ multiplex PCR, and the TCRdb table lists in-frame clones only, not all of them. The data hold fewer than 300,000 clones, with 80% to 85% observed a single time. What was sequenced was peripheral blood. Receptor source: an older person with COVID-19, enrolled during active disease. CDR3s include the opening cysteine and the closing phenylalanine or tryptophan. Each record gives: CDR3 protein, CDR3 DNA, V gene, D gene, J gene, clone size. A D gene is named only where the DNA matches it firmly. Clone size, where shown, is once, few, many, or a class for clones that have expanded.

cdr3_aa: CASSPTTSGTSHEQYF; cdr3_nt: TGTGCCAGCAGCCCGACTACAAGCGGGACTAGTCACGAGCAGTACTTC; v_call: TRBV4-2; d_call: TRBD2; j_call: TRBJ2-7; clone_size: many
cdr3_aa: CAWSPSSYGYTF; cdr3_nt: TGTGCCTGGAGTCCGTCGAGCTATGGCTACACCTTC; v_call: TRBV30; d_call: NA; j_call: TRBJ1-2; clone_size: few
cdr3_aa: CASSEAGLWAGTFF; cdr3_nt: TGTGCCAGCAGTGAAGCAGGCCTTTGGGCGGGTACTTTCTTT; v_call: TRBV6-1; d_call: NA; j_call: TRBJ1-1; clone_size: NA
cdr3_aa: CASSLSTGVQETQYF; cdr3_nt: TGTGCCAGCAGCTTATCCACGGGAGTCCAAGAGACCCAGTACTTC; v_call: TRBV7-3; d_call: NA; j_call: TRBJ2-5; clone_size: NA
cdr3_aa: CATSAWPSEKLFF; cdr3_nt: TGTGCCACCAGTGCATGGCCTAGTGAAAAACTGTTTTTT; v_call: TRBV24-1; d_call: NA; j_call: TRBJ1-4; clone_size: NA
cdr3_aa: CASSPVGEKYEQYF; cdr3_nt: TGTGCCAGCTCACCAGTTGGGGAGAAGTACGAGCAGTACTTC; v_call: TRBV18; d_call: NA; j_call: TRBJ2-7; clone_size: NA
cdr3_aa: CASSGLPGQGTNEQFF; cdr3_nt: TGTGCCAGCAGTGGCCTCCCGGGACAGGGGACAAATGAGCAGTTCTTC; v_call: TRBV6-4; d_call: TRBD1; j_call: TRBJ2-1; clone_size: NA
cdr3_aa: CAWRQGTTEQYF; cdr3_nt: TGTGCCTGGAGACAGGGTACAACCGAGCAGTACTTC; v_call: TRBV30; d_call: NA; j_call: TRBJ2-7; clone_size: NA
cdr3_aa: CAWKVRGLVGTGELFF; cdr3_nt: TGTGCCTGGAAGGTCAGGGGGCTTGTAGGGACCGGGGAGCTGTTTTTT; v_call: TRBV30; d_call: TRBD1; j_call: TRBJ2-2; clone_size: NA
cdr3_aa: CASSDPRFQNRRLSYEQYF; cdr3_nt: TGTGCCAGCAGTGACCCCAGGTTTCAGAACAGGCGTCTCTCCTACGAGCAGTACTTC; v_call: TRBV6-4; d_call: NA; j_call: TRBJ2-7; clone_size: NA
cdr3_aa: CASKNRTAQETQYF; cdr3_nt: TGTGCCAGCAAAAACCGGACAGCCCAAGAGACCCAGTACTTC; v_call: TRBV28; d_call: NA; j_call: TRBJ2-5; clone_size: NA
cdr3_aa: CASSLDGSRLFYTF; cdr3_nt: TGTGCCAGCAGCTTAGATGGTAGCAGACTATTCTACACCTTC; v_call: TRBV7-9; d_call: NA; j_call: TRBJ1-2; clone_size: once
cdr3_aa: CASSQDWGGTGDTQYF; cdr3_nt: TGTGCCAGCAGCCAAGATTGGGGGGGGACGGGAGATACGCAGTATTTT; v_call: TRBV3-1/TRBV3-2; d_call: TRBD2; j_call: TRBJ2-3; clone_size: few
cdr3_aa: CASSEARQANTGELFF; cdr3_nt: TGTGCCAGCAGTGAAGCAAGACAGGCGAACACCGGGGAGCTGTTTTTT; v_call: TRBV6-1; d_call: NA; j_call: TRBJ2-2; clone_size: NA
cdr3_aa: CASSRQLESGQYF; cdr3_nt: TGTGCCAGCAGCCGCCAACTAGAGTCGGGTCAGTACTTC; v_call: TRBV11-1; d_call: NA; j_call: TRBJ2-7; clone_size: NA
cdr3_aa: CASSFGGETGELFF; cdr3_nt: TGTGCCAGCAGCTTTGGAGGGGAGACCGGGGAGCTGTTTTTT; v_call: TRBV5-4; d_call: NA; j_call: TRBJ2-2; clone_size: NA
cdr3_aa: CASSVAGTVNEQFF; cdr3_nt: TGTGCCAGCAGCGTAGCGGGAACAGTCAATGAGCAGTTCTTC; v_call: TRBV9; d_call: NA; j_call: TRBJ2-1; clone_size: NA
cdr3_aa: CASSLGSEQFF; cdr3_nt: TGTGCCAGCAGTCTCGGGAGTGAGCAGTTCTTC; v_call: TRBV6-5; d_call: NA; j_call: TRBJ2-1; clone_size: NA
cdr3_aa: CASTPAGDSFLNTEAFF; cdr3_nt: TGTGCCAGCACCCCAGCCGGGGACAGCTTTTTAAACACTGAAGCTTTCTTT; v_call: TRBV28; d_call: TRBD1; j_call: TRBJ1-1; clone_size: NA
cdr3_aa: CASSQVGGWGYTF; cdr3_nt: TGCGCCAGCAGCCAAGTAGGGGGCTGGGGCTACACCTTC; v_call: TRBV4-3; d_call: TRBD1; j_call: TRBJ1-2; clone_size: NA
cdr3_aa: CAISGTGGAYGYTF; cdr3_nt: TGTGCCATCAGTGGGACAGGGGGCGCTTATGGCTACACCTTC; v_call: TRBV10-3; d_call: TRBD1; j_call: TRBJ1-2; clone_size: NA
cdr3_aa: CASRPTASTDTQYF; cdr3_nt: TGTGCCAGCCGTCCGACAGCCAGCACAGATACGCAGTATTTT; v_call: TRBV18; d_call: NA; j_call: TRBJ2-3; clone_size: NA
cdr3_aa: CASSPRTSGTGELFF; cdr3_nt: TGTGCCAGCAGCCCACGGACTAGCGGCACCGGGGAGCTGTTTTTT; v_call: TRBV3-1/TRBV3-2; d_call: TRBD2; j_call: TRBJ2-2; clone_size: NA
cdr3_aa: CASSGLASEQYF; cdr3_nt: TGTGCCAGCAGCGGACTAGCCTCCGAGCAGTACTTC; v_call: TRBV2; d_call: TRBD2; j_call: TRBJ2-7; clone_size: NA
cdr3_aa: CASSSPMGYTF; cdr3_nt: TGTGCCAGCAGCTCACCTATGGGCTACACCTTC; v_call: TRBV11-3; d_call: NA; j_call: TRBJ1-2; clone_size: once
cdr3_aa: CASSVQGAELFF; cdr3_nt: TGTGCCAGCAGTGTCCAGGGGGCGGAGCTGTTTTTT; v_call: TRBV2; d_call: TRBD1; j_call: TRBJ2-2; clone_size: NA
cdr3_aa: CASSVALGNYGYTF; cdr3_nt: TGTGCCAGCAGCGTAGCATTGGGCAACTATGGCTACACCTTC; v_call: TRBV9; d_call: NA; j_call: TRBJ1-2; clone_size: NA
cdr3_aa: CASSRTVAGNTIYF; cdr3_nt: TGTGCCAGCAGCAGGACAGTCGCGGGAAACACCATATATTTT; v_call: TRBV28; d_call: NA; j_call: TRBJ1-3; clone_size: NA
cdr3_aa: CASSPLVRNTDTQYF; cdr3_nt: TGTGCCAGCAGCCCCCTCGTGCGAAACACAGATACGCAGTATTTT; v_call: TRBV11-1; d_call: NA; j_call: TRBJ2-3; clone_size: NA
cdr3_aa: CASSFGGGSTGELFF; cdr3_nt: TGTGCCAGCAGTTTTGGCGGGGGGTCGACCGGGGAGCTGTTTTTT; v_call: TRBV27; d_call: TRBD2; j_call: TRBJ2-2; clone_size: NA
cdr3_aa: CASSRTGAKRFSGNTIYF; cdr3_nt: TGTGCCAGCAGTAGGACAGGGGCCAAACGATTCTCTGGAAACACCATATATTTT; v_call: TRBV28; d_call: TRBD1; j_call: TRBJ1-3; clone_size: once
cdr3_aa: CASSLEGAAKEPQHF; cdr3_nt: TGTGCCAGCAGCTTGGAGGGGGCCGCCAAAGAGCCCCAGCATTTT; v_call: TRBV5-8; d_call: TRBD1; j_call: TRBJ1-5; clone_size: NA
cdr3_aa: CASSTGVEQYF; cdr3_nt: TGTGCCAGTAGTACAGGGGTCGAGCAGTACTTC; v_call: TRBV19; d_call: NA; j_call: TRBJ2-7; clone_size: NA
cdr3_aa: CASSQEGTRSYGYTF; cdr3_nt: TGCGCCAGCAGCCAAGAAGGAACACGGAGCTATGGCTACACCTTC; v_call: TRBV4-1; d_call: NA; j_call: TRBJ1-2; clone_size: NA
cdr3_aa: CASRTGGAGTEAFF; cdr3_nt: TGTGCCAGTAGGACAGGGGGCGCGGGGACTGAAGCTTTCTTT; v_call: TRBV19; d_call: TRBD1; j_call: TRBJ1-1; clone_size: NA
cdr3_aa: CASSLTGGFATNEKLFF; cdr3_nt: TGTGCCAGCAGCTTGACAGGGGGTTTTGCAACTAATGAAAAACTGTTTTTT; v_call: TRBV5-6; d_call: TRBD1; j_call: TRBJ1-4; clone_size: once
cdr3_aa: CATSAGQGWNGYTF; cdr3_nt: TGTGCCACCAGTGCTGGACAGGGCTGGAATGGCTACACCTTC; v_call: TRBV24-1; d_call: TRBD1; j_call: TRBJ1-2; clone_size: many
cdr3_aa: CASSLGPQKNEQFF; cdr3_nt: TGTGCCAGCAGCTTAGGCCCCCAGAAGAATGAGCAGTTCTTC; v_call: TRBV7-2; d_call: NA; j_call: TRBJ2-1; clone_size: NA
cdr3_aa: CSVEGPDRSSYNEQFF; cdr3_nt: TGCAGCGTTGAAGGACCCGACAGGAGCTCCTACAATGAGCAGTTCTTC; v_call: TRBV29-1; d_call: NA; j_call: TRBJ2-1; clone_size: NA
cdr3_aa: CASTPGAHLGLVAGDSYEQYF; cdr3_nt: TGCGCCAGCACTCCCGGGGCGCATCTGGGCCTAGTAGCGGGGGACTCCTACGAGCAGTACTTC; v_call: TRBV5-1; d_call: TRBD2; j_call: TRBJ2-7; clone_size: few
cdr3_aa: CASSWGLDYEQYF; cdr3_nt: TGTGCCAGCAGCTGGGGACTGGACTACGAGCAGTACTTC; v_call: TRBV6-6; d_call: NA; j_call: TRBJ2-7; clone_size: NA
cdr3_aa: CASSHPSGGAVETQYF; cdr3_nt: TGCGCCAGCAGCCACCCTAGCGGGGGGGCCGTAGAGACCCAGTACTTC; v_call: TRBV5-1; d_call: TRBD2; j_call: TRBJ2-5; clone_size: NA
cdr3_aa: CASSLSSGAGTDTQYF; cdr3_nt: TGTGCCAGCAGTTTGAGTAGCGGAGCCGGCACAGATACGCAGTATTTT; v_call: TRBV6-5; d_call: NA; j_call: TRBJ2-3; clone_size: NA
cdr3_aa: CAWSGGTYEQYF; cdr3_nt: TGTGCCTGGAGTGGCGGGACCTACGAGCAGTACTTC; v_call: TRBV30; d_call: NA; j_call: TRBJ2-7; clone_size: NA
cdr3_aa: CASSLMGGSYNEQFF; cdr3_nt: TGTGCCAGCAGCTTAATGGGAGGCTCCTACAATGAGCAGTTCTTC; v_call: TRBV7-6; d_call: NA; j_call: TRBJ2-1; clone_size: NA